A single sample is the source of the 32 T cell receptor beta chains below, sequenced in a study of shared clonotypes between healthy human individuals. Here immunoSEQ multiplex PCR was the method, and the copy in TCRdb shows in-frame clones only, minus some. Of 2 million or so clones detected, 85% to 95% appear once; the ten largest clones hold roughly 0.13%. The sample taken for sequencing was naive CD4+ T cells sorted from blood. The subset denotes: CD45RA+ positively selected. Receptor source: a man younger than 30 in good health.

The genes are TRBV5-6 and TRBJ2-3; D tentatively reads TRBD1 or TRBD2 (5 bases each). There are 16 residues in the CDR3. Germline CDR1 and CDR2: SGHDT and YYEEEE. V gave up 1 base and J gave up 0 bases, with 12 bases separating them. DNA of the CDR3: TGTGCCAGCAGCTTGCCCGGGACGGACAGCACAGATACGCAGTATTTT. Its protein product is CASSLPGTDSTDTQYF.

The genes are TRBV7-9 and TRBJ2-1, with D possibly TRBD2 on 6 matching bases. Trimming shortened V by 1 base and J by 7 bases, and 11 bases separated the two germline ends. Germline-derived CDR1 and CDR2 are SEHNR and FQNEAQ (reference sequence). The CDR3 sequence is 14 residues long. CDR3 protein: CASSLELSGNEQFF. The CDR3 DNA reads as TGTGCCAGCAGCTTAGAGCTAAGCGGGAATGAGCAGTTCTTC.

This rearrangement joins TRBV18 to TRBJ2-5; 10 nucleotides line up with TRBD2. V lost 4 bases, J lost 3 bases, and 5 bases stayed unmatched. CDR3 length equals 15 residues. Looked up from germline, CDR1 is KGHSH and CDR2 is LQKENI. CDR3 coding DNA: TGTGCCAGCTCACGGGCTAGCGGGGGCGAAGAGACCCAGTACTTC. This translates into CASSRASGGEETQYF.

The chain links TRBV11-3 to TRBJ1-5; 7 positions agree with TRBD1. CDR3 length equals 13 residues. Germline trimming cut 5 bases from V and 4 bases from J; bases unmatched to any gene: 2. Germline V CDR1 and CDR2: SGHNT, YENEEA. This chain's CDR3 is CASSPGQNQPQHF. CDR3 nucleotide sequence: TGTGCCAGCAGCCCGGGACAGAATCAGCCCCAGCATTTT.

This clone occurred once. The chain has TRBV2 and TRBJ1-6; 10 nucleotides agree with TRBD1. The CDR3 has 15 residues. J was trimmed by 9 bases and V by 7 bases; bases with no gene match: 9. Germline V CDR1 and CDR2: SNHLY, FYNNEI. In nucleotides, the CDR3 is TGTGCCAGCACCGGTAGGACAGGGGGTCCTTCACCCCTCCACTTT. Its translation is CASTGRTGGPSPLHF.

This chain connects TRBV28 to TRBJ1-2; D is unresolved. The CDR3 has 12 residues. Per the germline V gene, CDR1 is MDHEN and CDR2 is SYDVKM. V lost 3 bases to trimming and J lost 6 bases, with 8 bases between them. This CDR3 reads CASSFLGDGYTF. CDR3 coding DNA: TGTGCCAGCAGTTTTCTCGGGGATGGCTACACCTTC.

In this sample, this clone turned up once. The DNA of the CDR3 is TGTGCCAGCAGCGCCGCGGGCAGGGCTAACTATGGCTACACCTTC. Translating it yields CASSAAGRANYGYTF. The chain has TRBV9 and TRBJ1-2; perhaps TRBD1 as D (5 bases). V gave up 3 bases and J gave up 0 bases, with 12 bases separating them. The CDR3 contains 15 residues. Germline CDR1 SGDLS, CDR2 YYNGEE.

This sequence joins TRBV11-2 and TRBJ1-5; a weak D match, TRBD1 (5 bases). Germline V gives CDR1 SGHAT, CDR2 FQNNGV. The CDR3 extends over 14 amino acids. Between the trimmed V and J ends, which lost 5 bases and 3 bases, there was a span of 11 bases. CDR3 coding DNA: TGTGCCAGCAGCCCCCAAGGGACCAATCAGCCCCAGCATTTT. Encoded protein: CASSPQGTNQPQHF.

The rearrangement links TRBV5-1 to TRBJ1-5, with D maybe TRBD1 (5 bases). There are 14 residues in the CDR3. The germline gives CDR1 SGHRS, CDR2 YFSETQ. Trimming took off 7 bases at V and 4 bases at J, with 15 bases between the two ends. Here the CDR3 DNA reads TGCGCCAGCGGGAGCGGGGGAGAAAATCAGCCCCAGCATTTT. Protein: CASGSGGENQPQHF.

The rearrangement joins TRBV4-1 to TRBJ2-3; 9 bases match TRBD1. The CDR3 covers 16 residues. Trimming took 0 bases from V and 3 from J; bases not matched to a gene: 4. Germline values: CDR1 MGHRA, CDR2 YSYEKL. CDR3: CASSQDGTGYTDTQYF. CDR3 nucleotide sequence: TGCGCCAGCAGCCAAGATGGGACAGGGTATACAGATACGCAGTATTTT.

This clone was recorded at least ten times. The V and J genes are TRBV7-9 and TRBJ2-7, with D perhaps TRBD1 (6 bases). With 3 bases removed from V and 6 bases from J, the gap between germline ends came to 15 bases. Per germline, CDR1 SEHNR and CDR2 FQNEAQ (reference sequence). This CDR3 is 14 amino acids long. The CDR3 sequence is CASSFTIQGTEQYF. CDR3 nucleotide sequence: TGTGCCAGCAGCTTTACAATACAGGGTACCGAGCAGTACTTC.

The CDR3 region is CAISPSWSGTFRSSGNTIYF. The CDR3 bases are TGTGCCATCAGCCCCTCCTGGTCCGGGACTTTTCGAAGCTCTGGAAACACCATATATTTT. The chain has TRBV10-3 and TRBJ1-3, with D maybe TRBD1 (5 bases). Trimming took off 6 bases at V and 0 bases at J, with 27 bases between the two ends. CDR3 length equals 20 residues. Per germline, CDR1 ENHRY and CDR2 SYGVKD.

The chain is built from TRBV5-1 and TRBJ2-5; D is possibly TRBD2 (6 bases). Germline-derived CDR1 and CDR2 are SGHRS and YFSETQ. Between the trimmed V and J ends, which lost 5 bases and 3 bases, there was a span of 11 bases. The CDR3 is 13 amino acids. The CDR3 bases are TGCGCCAGCAGTAGGCGGAGGGAAGAGACCCAGTACTTC. The encoded protein is CASSRRREETQYF.

The J gene is TRBJ1-6, the V gene TRBV19; unclear D gene. CDR1 is LNHDA, CDR2 SQIVND, per germline (reference sequence). The V gene lost 1 base and the J gene lost 7 bases, with 11 bases spanning the gap. The CDR3 is made up of 15 amino acids. CDR3 nucleotides: TGTGCCAGTAGTATAGGACCGAGCACGAATTCACCCCTCCACTTT. Translating it yields CASSIGPSTNSPLHF.

The chain is built from TRBV5-4 and TRBJ2-1; D unresolved. V gave up 2 bases and J gave up 4 bases, with 7 bases separating them. The germline gives CDR1 SGHNT, CDR2 YYREEE (reference sequence). This CDR3 comprises 13 residues. The CDR3 loop reads CASSFRQYNEQFF. As DNA, the CDR3 is TGTGCCAGCAGCTTCCGCCAATACAATGAGCAGTTCTTC. Based on the CDR3 plus reference TRBV5-4 and TRBJ2-1, the full variable domain is ETGVTQSPTHLIKTRGQQVTLRCSSQSGHNTVSWYQQALGQGPQFIFQYYREEENGRGNFPPRFSGLQFPNYSSELNVNALELDDSALYLCASSFRQYNEQFFGPGTRLTVL.

The V and J genes are TRBV6-5 and TRBJ1-2; 11 positions agree with TRBD1. Germline V gene lookup returns CDR1 MNHEY and CDR2 SVGAGI. The CDR3 has 16 amino acids. With V trimmed by 4 bases and J by 3 bases, 7 bases remained unmatched. The CDR3 protein is CASSFPPGQGDYGYTF. The CDR3, as DNA: TGTGCCAGCAGTTTTCCCCCGGGACAGGGGGACTATGGCTACACCTTC.

V is TRBV5-4 and J is TRBJ2-7; TRBD1 is a possible D gene (6 bases). This CDR3 has 15 residues. Looked up from germline, CDR1 is SGHNT and CDR2 is YYREEE (reference sequence). V was pared by 2 bases and J by 3 bases, with 15 bases between. The CDR3 loop is CASSFAIGQFYEQYF. The DNA of the CDR3 is TGTGCCAGCAGCTTTGCCATAGGACAGTTCTACGAGCAGTACTTC.

The gene calls are TRBV30 and TRBJ2-5, with 8 bases fitting TRBD2. The length of the CDR3 is 15 residues. Germline CDR1 is GTSNPN and CDR2 is SVGIG (reference sequence). The junction had 9 bases not matched to a gene; V was cut back by 1 base and J by 5 bases. CDR3 nucleotide sequence: TGTGCCTGGAGTGGAAGCGGGAGTACTAAGGAGACCCAGTACTTC. It yields the protein CAWSGSGSTKETQYF.

V gene TRBV10-3 combines with J gene TRBJ1-4, with no clear D. The germline gives CDR1 ENHRY, CDR2 SYGVKD. Trimming stripped 5 bases from V and 0 bases from J, with 10 bases between. The CDR3 spans 15 residues. CDR3 nucleotides: TGTGCCATCAGTCCCGGACCGGCAACTAATGAAAAACTGTTTTTT. Its translation: CAISPGPATNEKLFF.

The chain combines TRBV6-6 with TRBJ1-5; unclear D gene. V shed 6 bases and J shed 4 bases, with 13 bases lying between them. Germline CDR1 is MNHNY and CDR2 is SVGAGI (reference sequence). The CDR3 spans 14 residues. CDR3 sequence reads: CASSRSTGNQPQHF. The DNA of the CDR3 is TGTGCCAGCAGCCGATCCACGGGGAATCAGCCCCAGCATTTT.

To note about this clone: Other DNA sequences in this sample translate to the same CDR3. The rearrangement uses TRBV6-1 and TRBJ2-1; the match to TRBD1 covers 10 bases. Germline V gives CDR1 MNHNS, CDR2 SASEGT. J was trimmed by 2 bases and V by 3 bases; bases with no gene match: 4. The CDR3 is 16 amino acids. CDR3 nucleotides: TGTGCCAGCAGTGAGTCCGGGACAGGGGCCTACAATGAGCAGTTCTTC. Translated: CASSESGTGAYNEQFF.

The J gene is TRBJ1-2, the V gene TRBV5-1; perhaps TRBD1 as D (5 bases). This CDR3 comprises 13 residues. Looked up from germline, CDR1 is SGHRS and CDR2 is YFSETQ. The V end lost 2 bases, the J end lost 8 bases, and 13 bases lay between the germline ends. The CDR3 loop is CASSFSGPVGYTF. CDR3 bases: TGCGCCAGCAGCTTTTCAGGGCCAGTAGGCTACACCTTC.

V is TRBV19 and J is TRBJ2-7, with D tentatively TRBD1 or TRBD2 (5 bases each). The germline CDR1 and CDR2 sequences are LNHDA and SQIVND (reference sequence). CDR3 size: 14 residues. V lost 3 bases and J 3 bases, leaving 12 bases between the germline ends. CDR3 sequence: CASSIRDRFYEQYF. The CDR3 region has the DNA TGTGCCAGTAGTATCCGGGACCGCTTCTACGAGCAGTACTTC. The whole variable domain, filled in from reference TRBV19 and TRBJ2-7, reads DGGITQSPKYLFRKEGQNVTLSCEQNLNHDAMYWYRQDPGQGLRLIYYSQIVNDFQKGDIAEGYSVSREKKESFPLTVTSAQKNPTAFYLCASSIRDRFYEQYFGPGTRLTVT.

V gene TRBV7-8 combines with J gene TRBJ1-2; unclear D gene. The CDR3 covers 12 residues. In germline, CDR1 is SGHVS, CDR2 FQNEAQ. Trimming cost V 1 base and J 8 bases, with 8 bases left between them. The CDR3 nucleotides are TGTGCCAGCAGCTTAGATCCCTGGGGCTACACCTTC. The encoded protein is CASSLDPWGYTF.

In this sample, this clone turned up once. The V gene is TRBV7-9, the J gene TRBJ1-1; no firm D call. This CDR3 contains 12 residues. Germline lookup yields CDR1 SEHNR and CDR2 FQNEAQ (reference sequence). Between the trimmed V and J ends, which lost 5 bases and 8 bases, there was a span of 12 bases. CDR3 sequence reads: CASSSVSREAFF. In nucleotides, the CDR3 is TGTGCCAGCAGCAGCGTATCGCGGGAAGCTTTCTTT.

This clone has just one count. The chain employs TRBV19 and TRBJ1-5; a weak D match, TRBD1 (5 bases). The germline gives CDR1 LNHDA, CDR2 SQIVND (reference sequence). With 2 bases removed from V and 6 bases from J, the gap between germline ends came to 11 bases. There are 14 residues in the CDR3. CDR3 region: CASSIFSGIQPQHF. CDR3 bases: TGTGCCAGTAGTATATTCTCAGGGATTCAGCCCCAGCATTTT.

This sequence joins TRBV13 and TRBJ1-1; D is uncertain. The germline V and J ends were trimmed by 2 bases and 0 bases, with 10 bases remaining between them. The CDR3 is made up of 15 amino acids. Germline CDR1 PRHDT, CDR2 FYEKMQ (reference sequence). The CDR3 is CASSLWEEVNTEAFF. In DNA, the CDR3 is TGTGCCAGCAGCTTATGGGAGGAGGTGAACACTGAAGCTTTCTTT. Together with reference TRBV13 and TRBJ1-1, the CDR3 gives the full variable domain: AAGVIQSPRHLIKEKRETATLKCYPIPRHDTVYWYQQGPGQDPQFLISFYEKMQSDKGSIPDRFSAQQFSDYHSELNMSSLELGDSALYFCASSLWEEVNTEAFFGQGTRLTVV.

Regarding this clone: This CDR3 is also generated by other DNA sequences in the sample. V usage is TRBV5-4 and J usage is TRBJ2-3, with TRBD2 identical over 11 bases. There are 15 residues in the CDR3. The junction had 0 bases not matched to a gene; V was cut back by 0 bases and J by 3 bases. Looked up from germline, CDR1 is SGHNT and CDR2 is YYREEE (reference sequence). CDR3 sequence: CASSLASGRTDTQYF. The DNA for the CDR3 is TGTGCCAGCAGCTTGGCTAGCGGGAGGACAGATACGCAGTATTTT.

The rearrangement joins TRBV5-1 to TRBJ2-1, with D perhaps TRBD1 (5 bases). This CDR3 region has 15 residues. CDR1 and CDR2 from the germline V gene are SGHRS and YFSETQ. V was pared by 2 bases and J by 2 bases, with 11 bases between. DNA for the CDR3: TGCGCCAGCAGCTTTAAGCAGGGCCCCTACAATGAGCAGTTCTTC. It codes for CASSFKQGPYNEQFF.

The chain uses TRBV10-3 and TRBJ2-2; 8 positions match TRBD2. The CDR3 is 15 amino acids. Germline V gene sequence: CDR1 ENHRY, CDR2 SYGVKD. V was clipped by 3 bases and J by 4 bases; unmatched bases: 4. The CDR3 DNA reads TGTGCCATCAGTGACCCCGGGGGGGTCACCGGGGAGCTGTTTTTT. As protein: CAISDPGGVTGELFF.

J is TRBJ1-5 and V is TRBV2; 7 bases agree with TRBD1. V dropped 5 bases and J dropped 0; count of bases not matched to a gene: 4. This CDR3 is 15 amino acids long. Germline V lookup: CDR1 SNHLY, CDR2 FYNNEI. DNA for the CDR3: TGTGCCAGCAGTCTACAGGGGTCTAGCAATCAGCCCCAGCATTTT. It yields the protein CASSLQGSSNQPQHF.

The chain links TRBV30 to TRBJ1-2, with 11 bases aligning to TRBD1. CDR3 length: 14 amino acids. V lost 4 bases, J lost 8 bases, and 9 bases stayed unmatched. From germline, CDR1 is GTSNPN and CDR2 SVGIG (reference sequence). CDR3 nucleotide sequence: TGTGCCTGGACCGGGACAGGGGGTATAGGAGGCTACACCTTC. It codes for CAWTGTGGIGGYTF.